One sample yielded the 29 T cell receptor beta chains listed below, sequenced in a study of T cell responses to AZD1222 COVID-19 vaccine (dated by TCRdb to the early 2020s). Libraries were built with the immunoSEQ multiplex PCR assay. The table was pulled from immuneACCESS by TCRdb, which kept in-frame rearrangements only. Such tables lose some clones; where checked, under half of the loss comes from unresolved V genes, and the rest has no known cause. This sample comprises under 200,000 clones, more than 75% of them detected only once. The ten largest clones represent roughly 25% of the sample. This sample's time point label indicates: about 28 days (+/-7) after the second vaccine dose. The input for sequencing was peripheral blood, taken 28 days after the second AZD1222 dose. These receptors originate from an adult who received the AZD1222 COVID-19 vaccine.

This clone was recorded once. The chain combines TRBV4-1 with TRBJ2-1; 12 bases line up with TRBD2. The germline CDR1 and CDR2 sequences are MGHRA and YSYEKL. This CDR3 is 17 amino acids long. The trim removed 3 bases at V and 0 bases at J, leaving 3 bases unmatched. CDR3 region: CASSHTTSGSSYNEQFF. The DNA for the CDR3 is TGCGCCAGCAGCCACACGACTAGCGGGAGCTCCTACAATGAGCAGTTCTTC.

The chain is built from TRBV19 and TRBJ2-1; the D gene is possibly TRBD1 (6 bases). This CDR3 region has 15 residues. V lost 4 bases and J 5 bases, leaving 15 bases between the germline ends. The germline CDR1 and CDR2 sequences are LNHDA and SQIVND (reference sequence). The CDR3 protein is CASSTQGLQNNEQFF. The CDR3 nucleotides are TGTGCCAGTAGTACCCAGGGGCTTCAGAACAATGAGCAGTTCTTC.

The chain couples TRBV6-6 to TRBJ1-3; D is unresolved. The CDR3 length is 14 residues. Germline CDR1 and CDR2: MNHNY and SVGAGI (reference sequence). V lost 7 bases to trimming and J lost 0 bases, with 10 bases between them. For the CDR3, the DNA is TGTGCCAGCACGGGCATAACCTCTGGAAACACCATATATTTT. This encodes CASTGITSGNTIYF.

V and J are TRBV5-8 and TRBJ1-2; 10 bases align to TRBD1. Germline V gives CDR1 SGHTS, CDR2 YDEGEE. The ends lost 4 bases at V and 8 bases at J; junction bases unmatched: 8. The CDR3 contains 14 residues. In DNA, the CDR3 is TGTGCCAGCAGCCGCCAGACAGGGGGCACGGGCTACACCTTC. The encoded protein is CASSRQTGGTGYTF.

The rearrangement joins TRBV2 to TRBJ1-2, with 8 bases identical to TRBD1. The germline V gene encodes CDR1 SNHLY and CDR2 FYNNEI. This CDR3 is built from 15 residues. Trimming removed 2 bases from V and 4 bases from J; junction bases left unmatched: 6. The CDR3 bases are TGTGCCAGCAGTGAATTGAGGACAGGGATCTATGGCTACACCTTC. Its translation is CASSELRTGIYGYTF.

The V and J genes are TRBV28 and TRBJ2-5, with TRBD2 identical over 8 bases. The CDR3 runs 15 residues. Germline V gene sequence: CDR1 MDHEN, CDR2 SYDVKM. J gave up 5 bases and V 2 bases, and 7 bases lay outside the gene matches. DNA for the CDR3: TGTGCCAGCAGTTTACCGGGAGGGCAGGGGGAGACCCAGTACTTC. This sequence encodes CASSLPGGQGETQYF.

The chain combines TRBV12-3 or TRBV12-4 with TRBJ1-1; D perhaps matches TRBD1 (5 bases). V lost 7 bases, J lost 5 bases, and 14 bases lay in between. This CDR3 contains 13 residues. DNA of the CDR3: TGTGCCAGCAACAGGAATGGAAGGACTGAAGCTTTCTTT. Translation: CASNRNGRTEAFF.

The J gene is TRBJ2-1, the V gene TRBV6-5; maybe TRBD1 (6 bases). The V and J ends lost 2 bases and 1 base respectively, with 12 bases between them. CDR1 and CDR2 from the germline V gene are MNHEY and SVGAGI. CDR3 length: 16 residues. The chain's CDR3 is CASSYTGTPSYNEQFF. In DNA form, the CDR3 reads TGTGCCAGCAGTTACACAGGGACCCCATCCTACAATGAGCAGTTCTTC.

This clone was detected once. This chain links TRBV12-3 or TRBV12-4 with TRBJ1-6, with D unclear. There are 11 residues in the CDR3. The ends were cut back, 4 bases at V and 5 bases at J, with 0 bases in the middle. This CDR3 is CASSYNSPLHF. CDR3 nucleotides: TGTGCCAGCAGTTATAATTCACCCCTCCACTTT.

This chain uses TRBV20-1 with TRBJ2-3; D not resolved. Trimming left V 3 bases short and J 2 bases short, with 12 bases between. The CDR3 consists of 14 residues. The V gene's germline CDR1 is DFQATT and CDR2 SNEGSKA (reference sequence). The CDR3 loop is CSASATIFTDTQYF. The CDR3 region has the DNA TGCAGTGCTAGTGCGACGATCTTCACAGATACGCAGTATTTT.

The gene calls are TRBV3-1 (or the pseudogene TRBV3-2) and TRBJ1-2, with a tentative D call TRBD1 (6 bases). Trimming cost V 1 base and J 6 bases, with 12 bases left between them. The CDR3 contains 14 residues. CDR1 is LGHDT, CDR2 YNNKEL, per germline (reference sequence). The CDR3 here is CASSQGGGFDGYTF. CDR3 nucleotides: TGTGCCAGCAGCCAAGGAGGGGGATTTGATGGCTACACCTTC.

This clone was seen once. The chain recombines TRBV5-1 with TRBJ2-3, with TRBD1 matching 9 bases. The CDR3 length is 18 residues. Germline CDR1 is SGHRS and CDR2 is YFSETQ. V dropped 0 bases and J dropped 0; count of bases not matched to a gene: 8. The CDR3 protein is CASSLGITGGASTDTQYF. The CDR3 DNA reads as TGCGCCAGCAGCTTGGGAATAACAGGGGGCGCTAGCACAGATACGCAGTATTTT.

The gene calls are TRBV28 and TRBJ1-2; TRBD1 is a possible D gene (6 bases). The CDR3 has 16 residues. The V gene's germline CDR1 is MDHEN and CDR2 SYDVKM. The V gene lost 3 bases and the J gene lost 3 bases, with 17 bases spanning the gap. Written as DNA, the CDR3 is TGTGCCAGCAGTTTCGGAGGGGGGGCAGGGGACTATGGCTACACCTTC. Translated, it gives CASSFGGGAGDYGYTF.

The count of this clone is one. A read error may account for a junction end that differs from germline. This sample includes further DNA sequences coding for the same CDR3. This chain joins TRBV24-1 and TRBJ2-3; D is uncertain. Germline CDR1 and CDR2: KGHDR and SFDVKD. The CDR3 is made up of 13 amino acids. CDR3 sequence (DNA): TGTGCCACCAGCGATTACAGCACAGATACGCAGTATTTT. It codes for CATSDYSTDTQYF.

The chain has TRBV27 and TRBJ1-4; the D gene is possibly TRBD1 (5 bases). In germline, CDR1 is MNHEY, CDR2 SMNVEV (reference sequence). The length of the CDR3 is 15 residues. Trimming took 6 bases from V and 7 from J, leaving 18 bases between them. The CDR3 DNA follows: TGTGCCAGCAGGGGCCAGGGACGGCCCCTTGAAAAACTGTTTTTT. Encoded protein: CASRGQGRPLEKLFF.

The gene calls are TRBV29-1 and TRBJ2-7, with D unclear. Trimming left V 1 base short and J 1 base short, with 11 bases between. The CDR3 totals 14 residues. Germline V gene sequence: CDR1 SQVTM, CDR2 ANQGSEA. The CDR3 loop reads CSVEGGRDSYEQYF. The CDR3 DNA reads TGCAGCGTTGAAGGCGGAAGGGATTCCTACGAGCAGTACTTC.

The chain employs TRBV5-1 and TRBJ2-7; 9 bases are a match to TRBD1. J gave up 4 bases and V 4 bases, and 6 bases lay outside the gene matches. This CDR3 contains 14 residues. Germline assignment: CDR1 SGHRS and CDR2 YFSETQ. CDR3 amino acids: CASSKGQGTYEQYF. The CDR3 DNA reads as TGCGCCAGCAGCAAGGGACAGGGAACGTACGAGCAGTACTTC.

The rearrangement links TRBV5-1 to TRBJ1-2; D is perhaps TRBD1 (6 bases). Germline V lookup: CDR1 SGHRS, CDR2 YFSETQ. This CDR3 comprises 14 residues. V lost 0 bases and J lost 6, with 12 bases in between. CDR3 DNA: TGCGCCAGCAGCTTGGTAACAGGGACGGATGGCTACACCTTC. This gives the protein CASSLVTGTDGYTF.

The chain recombines TRBV6-1 with TRBJ2-7; D unclear. Germline CDR1 is MNHNS and CDR2 is SASEGT. The length of the CDR3 is 13 residues. V was clipped by 3 bases and J by 1 base, with 7 bases between them. The CDR3 here is CASSEAPSYEQYF. The CDR3 region has the DNA TGTGCCAGCAGTGAGGCTCCATCCTACGAGCAGTACTTC.

CDR3 in DNA: TGTGCCAGCGGAGACCCCCAGCCCCAGCATTTT. Protein: CASGDPQPQHF. The genes are TRBV6-5 and TRBJ1-5; D remains ambiguous. V gave up 8 bases and J gave up 7 bases, with 9 bases separating them. Looked up from germline, CDR1 is MNHEY and CDR2 is SVGAGI. This CDR3 is built from 11 residues.

This chain links TRBV7-9 with TRBJ2-2; D not resolved. This CDR3 contains 13 residues. V was trimmed by 5 bases and J by 6 bases, leaving 10 bases between them. Germline values: CDR1 SEHNR, CDR2 FQNEAQ (reference sequence). The DNA of the CDR3 is TGTGCCAGCAGCCGGGTTGGACCCGGGGAGCTGTTTTTT. Its protein product is CASSRVGPGELFF.

V is TRBV29-1 and J is TRBJ2-1, with TRBD1 identical over 7 bases. The CDR3 is 15 amino acids. Trimming cost V 6 bases and J 7 bases; bases outside gene matches: 15. Germline V gene data show CDR1 as SQVTM and CDR2 as ANQGSEA. This chain's CDR3 is CSVKGTELNGNEQFF. For the CDR3, the DNA is TGCAGCGTAAAGGGGACAGAACTTAATGGGAATGAGCAGTTCTTC.

The J gene is TRBJ2-7, the V gene TRBV28, with TRBD1 as a possible D gene (6 bases). The CDR3 has 15 amino acids. From germline, CDR1 is MDHEN and CDR2 SYDVKM. The V gene lost 1 base and the J gene lost 2 bases, with 12 bases spanning the gap. As DNA, the CDR3 is TGTGCCAGCAGTTTATCCCCTACAGGGCCCTACGAGCAGTACTTC. It yields the protein CASSLSPTGPYEQYF. Together with reference TRBV28 and TRBJ2-7, the CDR3 gives the full variable domain: DVKVTQSSRYLVKRTGEKVFLECVQDMDHENMFWYRQDPGLGLRLIYFSYDVKMKEKGDIPEGYSVSREKKERFSLILESASTNQTSMYLCASSLSPTGPYEQYFGPGTRLTVT.

The chain recombines TRBV3-1 (or the pseudogene TRBV3-2) with TRBJ2-2, with a possible D match to TRBD2 (6 bases). In germline, CDR1 is LGHDT, CDR2 YNNKEL (reference sequence). The V and J ends lost 4 bases and 4 bases respectively, with 19 bases between them. CDR3 size: 17 residues. The CDR3 spells CASSPSGVAEVTGELFF. CDR3 DNA: TGTGCCAGCAGCCCGTCTGGGGTAGCGGAGGTCACCGGGGAGCTGTTTTTT.

The chain couples TRBV6-5 to TRBJ2-1; the match to TRBD2 covers 7 bases. There are 14 residues in the CDR3. Germline-derived CDR1 and CDR2 are MNHEY and SVGAGI. J gave up 3 bases and V 6 bases, and 5 bases lay outside the gene matches. CDR3 nucleotide sequence: TGTGCCAGCAGATCCGGGACTAACTACAATGAGCAGTTCTTC. Protein product: CASRSGTNYNEQFF.

The chain links TRBV7-2 to TRBJ2-7; D remains ambiguous. V lost 5 bases to trimming and J lost 3 bases, with 11 bases between them. Germline V gene data show CDR1 as SGHTA and CDR2 as FQGNSA. CDR3 length: 13 amino acids. The CDR3 DNA follows: TGTGCCAGCAGCCCCCGAAGGAACTACGAGCAGTACTTC. Encoded protein: CASSPRRNYEQYF.

The CDR3 sequence: CSVKRQGSSYEQYF. CDR3 nucleotide sequence: TGCAGCGTAAAAAGACAGGGGAGCTCCTACGAGCAGTACTTC. The gene calls are TRBV29-1 and TRBJ2-7; 8 nucleotides line up with TRBD1. The V gene end was trimmed by 6 bases and the J gene end by 0 bases; junction bases not matched to a gene: 7. Per germline, CDR1 SQVTM and CDR2 ANQGSEA. CDR3 length equals 14 residues.

The chain links TRBV6-5 to TRBJ1-4, with TRBD1 matching over 8 bases. The length of the CDR3 is 16 residues. CDR1 is MNHEY and CDR2 is SVGAGI in the germline V gene. V lost 3 bases, J lost 0 bases, and 3 bases stayed unmatched. CDR3 loop: CASSYTGGATNEKLFF. The DNA for the CDR3 is TGTGCCAGCAGTTATACAGGGGGGGCAACTAATGAAAAACTGTTTTTT.

This chain joins TRBV2 and TRBJ2-3; unclear D gene. The CDR3 has 15 amino acids. Germline V CDR1 and CDR2: SNHLY, FYNNEI. V was trimmed by 6 bases and J by 0 bases, leaving 13 bases between them. CDR3 region: CASRGTGLSTDTQYF. The CDR3 DNA follows: TGTGCCAGCAGGGGAACTGGCTTGAGCACAGATACGCAGTATTTT.